A single sample gave rise to the 5 T cell receptor beta chains below, sequenced in a study of cytomegalovirus exposure and HLA in healthy donors. The repertoire was sequenced with immunoSEQ multiplex PCR; TCRdb's copy has only in-frame clones and lacks some. Of some 130,000 clones listed, 80% to 90% are singletons. The sequenced sample was PBMCs. The receptor source for this set is a young woman in good health and CMV-seronegative.

This rearrangement joins TRBV19 to TRBJ2-7, with 8 bases identical to TRBD1. The germline CDR1 and CDR2 sequences are LNHDA and SQIVND (reference sequence). Losses at the gene ends were 10 bases for V and 2 bases for J; bases not matched to a gene: 4. This CDR3 is built from 12 residues. In nucleotides, the CDR3 is TGTGCCACTCAGGGACAGGCCTACGAGCAGTACTTC. This encodes CATQGQAYEQYF. The whole variable domain, remainder taken from reference TRBV19 and TRBJ2-7, is DGGITQSPKYLFRKEGQNVTLSCEQNLNHDAMYWYRQDPGQGLRLIYYSQIVNDFQKGDIAEGYSVSREKKESFPLTVTSAQKNPTAFYLCATQGQAYEQYFGPGTRLTVT.

J is TRBJ1-1 and V is TRBV9; unclear D gene. V was shortened by 3 bases and J by 5 bases, with 11 bases between the two germline ends. CDR1 SGDLS and CDR2 YYNGEE come from the germline V gene. The CDR3 loop spans 13 amino acids. CDR3 sequence (DNA): TGTGCCAGCAGCGAACCGGCGGGGACTGAAGCTTTCTTT. Protein: CASSEPAGTEAFF.

The chain couples TRBV19 to TRBJ2-3; no definite D call. V lost 4 bases and J 6 bases, leaving 8 bases between the germline ends. Per germline, CDR1 LNHDA and CDR2 SQIVND (reference sequence). This CDR3 spans 12 amino acids. Here the CDR3 reads CASSKNQDTQYF. The CDR3 DNA reads as TGTGCCAGTAGTAAGAACCAGGATACGCAGTATTTT.

The rearrangement joins TRBV6-4 to TRBJ1-2, with 8 positions matching TRBD1. CDR3 length: 15 amino acids. With V trimmed by 7 bases and J by 2 bases, 9 bases remained unmatched. Germline values: CDR1 MRHNA, CDR2 SNTAGT. The CDR3 DNA reads as TGTGCCAGCACCTACCGCAGGGGGCAGAACTATGGCTACACCTTC. This codes for CASTYRRGQNYGYTF.

This chain connects TRBV5-1 to TRBJ1-5; maybe TRBD1 (5 bases). This CDR3 comprises 15 residues. Germline V gene lookup returns CDR1 SGHRS and CDR2 YFSETQ. V was cut by 4 bases and J by 6 bases, with 17 bases left in between. The CDR3 is CASSPTGGAIQPQHF. The CDR3 DNA follows: TGCGCCAGCAGCCCCACGGGGGGAGCAATTCAGCCCCAGCATTTT.